Listed below are T cell receptor beta chains from one sample, sequenced in a study of regulatory T cells in long-lasting Graves disease. TCRdb used MiXCR to reprocess the multiplex PCR reads, holding one entry per CDR3 protein. The sample consists of approximately 540,000 distinct CDR3 sequences, more than 10% of them appearing once. This sample was shared with a second study, whose subject was T cells in Graves' hyperthyroidism and ophthalmopathy.

Specimen: peripheral blood mononuclear cells (PBMCs), collected at new diagnosis, from a patient treated with antithyroid drugs. These receptors were taken from a woman aged 25 to 45 with Graves disease. Both conserved end residues are part of each CDR3. D genes are given only for firm matches. Not every row has a clone size; where given, it reads once, few, many or a size class.

d_gene,abundance,v_gene,j_gene,CDR3aa,CDR3nt
-,many,TRBV24-1,TRBJ2-1,CATSDSTAPGYNEQFF,TGTGCCACCAGTGACTCAACAGCTCCGGGGTACAATGAGCAGTTCTTC
-,-,TRBV14,TRBJ2-2,CASSQYKGGNTGELFF,TGTGCCAGCAGTCAATACAAAGGGGGAAACACCGGGGAGCTGTTTTTT
-,many,TRBV4-1,TRBJ1-2,CASSLEQGFLNYGYTF,TGCGCCAGCAGCCTGGAACAGGGTTTCCTTAACTATGGCTACACCTTC
TRBD2,many,TRBV7-8,TRBJ2-1,CASSFSGRGRYEQFF,TGTGCCAGCAGCTTTAGCGGGAGAGGGAGATATGAGCAGTTCTTC
-,many,TRBV30,TRBJ2-7,CAWSIGGEQYF,TGTGCCTGGAGCATAGGGGGCGAGCAGTACTTC
-,many,TRBV6-5,TRBJ1-2,CASSWFGNYGYTF,TGTGCCAGCAGTTGGTTTGGGAACTATGGCTACACCTTC
-,many,TRBV5-1,TRBJ1-1,CASSLGTGNTEAFF,TGTGCCAGCAGCTTGGGTACGGGGAACACTGAAGCTTTCTTT
TRBD1,many,TRBV5-1,TRBJ1-1,CASSKTGRPSSLLMNTEAFF,TGCGCCAGCAGCAAGACAGGGAGGCCTTCTTCCCTACTTATGAACACTGAAGCTTTCTTT
-,few,TRBV3-1,TRBJ2-6,CASSQGTFSGANVLTF,TGTGCCAGCAGCCAAGGCACGTTCTCTGGGGCCAACGTCCTGACTTTC
-,-,TRBV6-2/TRBV6-3,TRBJ1-1,CASSYSYVNQNTEAFF,TGTGCCAGCAGTTACTCGTATGTTAACCAGAACACTGAAGCTTTCTTT
-,many,TRBV28,TRBJ2-3,CASSTTSTGRIFTDTQYF,TGTGCCAGCAGTACGACATCTACAGGGAGGATCTTCACAGATACGCAGTATTTT
TRBD2,few,TRBV15,TRBJ2-7,CATSRETSGAYEQYF,TGTGCCACCAGCAGAGAGACTAGCGGGGCGTACGAGCAGTACTTC
-,many,TRBV11-2,TRBJ1-2,CASSRNRATSGYTF,TGTGCCAGCAGTCGCAACAGGGCGACGAGCGGCTACACCTTC
TRBD1,many,TRBV15,TRBJ2-3,CATSRATGGDGLDTQYF,TGTGCCACCAGCAGAGCTACAGGGGGCGATGGGTTGGATACGCAGTATTTT
-,few,TRBV18,TRBJ1-5,CASSPSPSNQPQHF,TGTGCCAGCTCACCAAGTCCTAGCAATCAGCCCCAGCATTTT
-,many,TRBV18,TRBJ2-1,CASSPPNRVNEQFF,TGTGCCAGCTCACCACCGAACAGGGTCAATGAGCAGTTCTTC
-,-,TRBV19,TRBJ2-3,CASSLYLETRVPLYF,TGTGCCAGTAGCCTTTACCTCGAAACCAGGGTCCCCCTGTATTTT
-,many,TRBV28,TRBJ2-2,CASAGVGDTGELFF,TGTGCCAGCGCGGGTGTCGGGGACACCGGGGAGCTGTTTTTT
TRBD1,many,TRBV12-3/TRBV12-4,TRBJ1-4,CASRTGTESVFF,TGTGCCAGCAGAACCGGGACAGAGTCTGTGTTTTTT
-,many,TRBV11-3,TRBJ2-6,CASSLGGIGPGANVLTF,TGTGCCAGCAGCTTAGGGGGAATCGGGCCTGGGGCCAACGTCCTGACTTTC
-,-,TRBV7-9,TRBJ1-1,CASSLAGSIGVKDTEAFF,TGTGCCAGCAGCTTAGCGGGTTCTATAGGGGTAAAGGACACTGAAGCTTTCTTT
-,few,TRBV27,TRBJ2-3,CASSSLVGGDGDTQYF,TGTGCCAGCAGTTCTTTGGTCGGGGGAGATGGAGATACGCAGTATTTT
-,many,TRBV2,TRBJ1-5,CASRPDSNQPQHF,TGTGCCAGCCGGCCTGACAGCAATCAGCCCCAGCATTTT
TRBD2,many,TRBV11-2,TRBJ2-1,CASSLGLISGSSYNEQFF,TGTGCCAGCAGCTTAGGTCTTATCAGCGGGAGCTCCTACAATGAGCAGTTCTTC
TRBD2,many,TRBV29-1,TRBJ2-5,CSVEGREFVGTQYF,TGCAGCGTTGAAGGGCGGGAGTTTGTAGGGACCCAGTACTTC
-,many,TRBV7-8,TRBJ2-7,CASSPTGGLLEQYF,TGTGCCAGCAGTCCGACCGGGGGTCTACTCGAGCAGTACTTC
TRBD1,few,TRBV25-1,TRBJ1-1,CASSGDRGRGTEAFF,TGTGCCAGCAGTGGAGACAGGGGGCGAGGGACTGAAGCTTTCTTT
-,many,TRBV12-3/TRBV12-4,TRBJ2-1,CASSLGRDYNEQFF,TGTGCCAGCAGTTTAGGGCGGGACTACAATGAGCAGTTCTTC
-,-,TRBV5-1,TRBJ1-4,CASSLTAHNEKLFF,TGCGCCAGCAGCTTGACAGCCCATAATGAAAAACTGTTTTTT
-,-,TRBV20-1,TRBJ2-7,CSARGASVGSEQYF,TGCAGTGCTAGGGGGGCTAGCGTGGGTAGCGAGCAGTACTTC
TRBD1,few,TRBV4-1,TRBJ2-1,CASSQEGQGRHEQFF,TGCGCCAGCAGCCAAGAGGGACAGGGCCGGCATGAGCAGTTCTTC
TRBD2,-,TRBV5-1,TRBJ2-2,CASSLSLAGAPGELFF,TGCGCCAGCAGCTTGAGCCTAGCGGGAGCCCCCGGGGAGCTGTTTTTT
-,many,TRBV6-2/TRBV6-3,TRBJ2-5,CASSYLGDGSIGETQYF,TGTGCCAGCAGTTACTTGGGTGACGGGAGCATAGGAGAGACCCAGTACTTC
TRBD1,many,TRBV12-3/TRBV12-4,TRBJ2-3,CASSYWDSSTDTQYF,TGTGCCAGCAGCTATTGGGACAGCAGCACAGATACGCAGTATTTT
-,few,TRBV20-1,TRBJ2-7,CSALPPAAYEQYF,TGCAGTGCTCTCCCCCCAGCGGCCTACGAGCAGTACTTC
-,-,TRBV5-1,TRBJ2-7,CASSLSIGRSSYEQYF,TGCGCCAGCAGCTTGTCGATTGGCAGGAGCTCCTACGAGCAGTACTTC
TRBD2,many,TRBV7-2,TRBJ2-3,CASSLRRNGRAQDTQYF,TGTGCCAGCAGCTTACGTAGGAACGGGAGGGCCCAAGATACGCAGTATTTT
-,few,TRBV6-1,TRBJ2-6,CASSFRQGAGANVLTF,TGTGCCAGCAGCTTTCGCCAGGGTGCTGGGGCCAACGTCCTGACTTTC
-,-,TRBV7-2,TRBJ2-1,CASSLVGGDNEQFF,TGTGCCAGCAGCTTAGTTGGGGGAGACAATGAGCAGTTCTTC
-,-,TRBV7-9,TRBJ2-1,CASSLALRGEQFF,TGTGCCAGCAGCTTAGCGTTGCGCGGTGAGCAGTTCTTC
TRBD1,many,TRBV20-1,TRBJ2-3,CSASGQGGTDTQYF,TGCAGTGCCAGTGGACAGGGGGGCACAGATACGCAGTATTTT
TRBD1,-,TRBV9,TRBJ1-2,CASSGQGIRGYTF,TGTGCCAGCTCCGGACAGGGGATTAGAGGCTACACCTTC
-,-,TRBV15,TRBJ1-2,CATSPNARGYGYTF,TGTGCCACCAGCCCAAACGCCAGGGGATATGGCTACACCTTC
TRBD2,few,TRBV29-1,TRBJ2-3,CSATPSGPFRTDTQYF,TGCAGCGCCACGCCTAGCGGGCCTTTTCGCACAGATACGCAGTATTTT
-,few,TRBV4-1,TRBJ1-2,CASSQTSDYGYTF,TGCGCCAGCAGCCAGACCTCCGACTATGGCTACACCTTC
-,many,TRBV2,TRBJ1-5,CASSVRIAQPQHF,TGTGCCAGCAGTGTTCGAATCGCCCAGCCCCAGCATTTT
-,many,TRBV16,TRBJ1-2,CASSQSPSYGYTF,TGTGCCAGCAGCCAATCCCCGAGCTATGGCTACACCTTC
TRBD2,many,TRBV20-1,TRBJ2-3,CSAPPSGRMGADTQYF,TGCAGTGCCCCACCTAGCGGGAGAATGGGGGCAGATACGCAGTATTTT
-,many,TRBV12-3/TRBV12-4,TRBJ2-7,CASAPSSYEQYF,TGTGCCAGCGCCCCCAGCTCCTACGAGCAGTACTTC
TRBD1,many,TRBV7-9,TRBJ2-3,CASNLRGPSRDGRPDTQYF,TGTGCCAGCAATCTTAGGGGGCCATCCCGGGACGGCAGACCAGATACGCAGTATTTT
-,many,TRBV4-3,TRBJ2-7,CASSQATSARDEQYF,TGCGCCAGCAGCCAGGCAACTAGTGCTAGGGACGAGCAGTACTTC
-,-,TRBV4-1,TRBJ1-4,CASSNTNLENEKLFF,TGCGCCAGCAGCAACACGAACTTGGAGAATGAAAAACTGTTTTTT
TRBD2,many,TRBV7-9,TRBJ2-4,CASSPTRTSAITKNIQYF,TGTGCCAGCAGCCCAACTCGGACTAGCGCGATAACCAAAAACATTCAGTACTTC
TRBD2,-,TRBV4-2,TRBJ2-3,CASSQGVAGENADTQYF,TGTGCCAGCAGCCAAGGTGTGGCGGGGGAGAATGCAGATACGCAGTATTTT
TRBD1,many,TRBV6-1,TRBJ1-5,CASRETGGFGNQPQHF,TGTGCCAGCAGAGAGACAGGGGGGTTCGGCAATCAGCCCCAGCATTTT
-,many,TRBV18,TRBJ1-4,CASSPRPGSTATNEKLFF,TGTGCCAGCTCACCAAGGCCAGGATCGACTGCAACTAATGAAAAACTGTTTTTT
TRBD2,-,TRBV6-4,TRBJ2-7,CASTPKAGGGLSYEQYF,TGTGCCAGCACCCCCAAAGCCGGGGGGGGACTCTCCTACGAGCAGTACTTC
-,many,TRBV19,TRBJ1-5,CASSSGQTNSNQPQHF,TGTGCCAGTAGTTCAGGACAGACCAATAGCAATCAGCCCCAGCATTTT